This is a list of T cell receptor beta chains from one sample in a study of CD8 T cells in Susac syndrome. Each CDR3 protein gets one entry after TCRdb re-called the immunoSEQ multiplex PCR reads with MiXCR. The sample shows 150,000 to 200,000 distinct CDR3 sequences, approximately 94% of them seen only once. The sample was CD4+ T cells from PBMCs. These receptor sequences come from a human donor with Susac syndrome. The CDR3 runs from the conserved cysteine through the conserved F or W. A D gene is named only where the DNA matches it firmly. Where a row states a size, it is once, few, many or the class of an expanded clone; other rows omit it.

d_call	v_call	clone_size	j_call	cdr3_aa	cdr3_nt
NA	TRBV19	once	TRBJ2-2	CASSYRATGELFF	TGTGCCAGTAGTTACAGGGCGACCGGGGAGCTGTTTTTT
NA	TRBV9	NA	TRBJ1-2	CASSVGTFYGYTF	TGTGCCAGCAGCGTCGGGACATTCTATGGCTACACCTTC
NA	TRBV20-1	NA	TRBJ1-2	CSAGGGPGYGYTF	TGCAGTGCTGGGGGGGGGCCGGGCTATGGCTACACCTTC
NA	TRBV2	NA	TRBJ2-7	CASNPLAGSSYEQYF	TGTGCCAGCAACCCCCTCGCGGGGAGCTCCTACGAGCAGTACTTC
TRBD1	TRBV5-6	NA	TRBJ2-2	CASSRGVGRDRRELFF	TGTGCCAGCAGCAGAGGGGTTGGCAGGGACAGGCGGGAGCTGTTTTTT
NA	TRBV7-2	NA	TRBJ2-6	CASSLLGPSSGANVLTF	TGTGCCAGCAGCTTATTAGGACCAAGCTCTGGGGCCAACGTCCTGACTTTC
TRBD2	TRBV14	NA	TRBJ2-3	CASSQLSGERTDTQYF	TGTGCCAGCAGCCAGCTCAGCGGGGAGCGCACAGATACGCAGTATTTT
NA	TRBV11-3	NA	TRBJ2-7	CASSLQGDTYEQYF	TGTGCCAGCAGCTTACAGGGTGATACCTACGAGCAGTACTTC
NA	TRBV9	NA	TRBJ2-1	CASSGSSYNEQFF	TGTGCCAGCAGCGGGAGCTCCTACAATGAGCAGTTCTTC
NA	TRBV7-8	NA	TRBJ1-1	CASSPQGWTEAFF	TGTGCCAGCAGCCCTCAGGGGTGGACTGAAGCTTTCTTT
NA	TRBV7-9	NA	TRBJ2-5	CASRPTEATQETQYF	TGTGCCAGCAGACCGACGGAGGCCACCCAAGAGACCCAGTACTTC